The T cell receptor beta chain under discussion was sequenced for a study of Graves' ophthalmopathy and Graves' hyperthyroidism. The diagnostic workup employed clinical symptoms, serum thyroxine, TRAb, thyroid ultrasound and orbital computed tomography. Amplified material comprised TCR beta CDR3 regions derived from RNA transcripts. HTBI primers primed a first-round RT-PCR, and a second-round multiplex PCR followed. TCRdb re-analysed the multiplex PCR reads in MiXCR, keeping a single row per CDR3 protein. Of about 500,000 distinct CDR3 sequences listed, less than 45% are singletons. Regarding the study as a whole: Among expanded thyroid clonotypes above 0.001 frequency, most also occurred in blood. The model's ophthalmopathy progression predictions had roughly 69% sensitivity and 72% to 75% specificity. A model built from 13 signatures distinguished ophthalmopathy from stable hyperthyroidism with approximately 89% sensitivity and less than 83% specificity.

This clonotype occurred many times. Its cognate antigen is unknown. CDR1 is DFQATT and CDR2 is SNEGSKA in the germline V gene (reference sequence). CDR3 length equals 13 residues. V was clipped by 0 bases and J by 10 bases, with 10 bases between them. The sequenced sample consisted of peripheral blood or thyroid tissue (not recorded which). The genes are TRBV20-1 and TRBJ1-6; no definite D call. This sequence was found in an adult man with Graves' hyperthyroidism. CDR3 DNA sequence: TGCAGTGCTAGAGATACGACGAACTCACCCCTCCACTTT. Translated: CSARDTTNSPLHF.